These T cell receptor beta chains were read from a single sample in a study of CD8 T cells in ankylosing spondylitis. TCRdb passed the 5' RACE reads through MiXCR, listing each CDR3 protein once. The sample includes roughly 200,000 distinct CDR3 sequences, about 13% of them seen just once. Sequencing was done on a sample of blood, either unsorted or a sorted T cell fraction (not recorded which). Every receptor here comes from a male donor with ankylosing spondylitis or in good health (not recorded which). Both conserved end residues are part of each CDR3. Each record gives: D gene, clone size, J gene, V gene, CDR3 protein, CDR3 DNA. The D gene is left open where the match is weak. The size of a clone is reported for some rows only, either as once, few or many, or as a class for expanded clones.

NA,many,TRBJ1-1,TRBV27,CASSPGGPNTEAFF,TGTGCCAGCAGTCCGGGGGGGCCGAACACTGAAGCTTTCTTT
NA,few,TRBJ1-3,TRBV2,CASSRLWGEGNTIYF,TGTGCCAGCAGCCGACTTTGGGGGGAAGGAAACACCATATATTTT
NA,NA,TRBJ2-5,TRBV2,CASSETTASRGIQETQYF,TGTGCCAGCAGTGAAACAACCGCCAGCCGCGGAATCCAAGAGACCCAGTACTTC
NA,few,TRBJ2-6,TRBV9,CASSVLTGFSGANVLTF,TGTGCCAGCAGCGTACTGACGGGATTCTCTGGGGCCAACGTCCTGACTTTC
NA,many,TRBJ2-2,TRBV12-3/TRBV12-4,CASTLGLTGELFF,TGTGCCAGCACTCTGGGGCTCACCGGGGAGCTGTTTTTT
NA,NA,TRBJ2-1,TRBV24-1,CATSEIGSNEQFF,TGTGCCACCAGTGAAATAGGGTCCAATGAGCAGTTCTTC
TRBD2,NA,TRBJ2-1,TRBV12-3/TRBV12-4,CASSLGLAVYNEQFF,TGTGCCAGCAGTTTGGGACTAGCGGTCTACAATGAGCAGTTCTTC
NA,many,TRBJ2-5,TRBV20-1,CSARDINREFETQYF,TGCAGTGCTAGAGACATTAACAGGGAATTTGAGACCCAGTACTTC
NA,NA,TRBJ1-2,TRBV9,CASSGAGGPKECYTF,TGTGCCAGCAGCGGAGCCGGGGGACCCAAGGAGTGCTACACCTTC
NA,NA,TRBJ1-1,TRBV2,CVDPRTEGTEAFF,TGTGTCGACCCCCGGACTGAGGGCACTGAAGCTTTCTTT
TRBD2,few,TRBJ2-7,TRBV20-1,CSARGTSGGPSTSYEQYF,TGCAGTGCTAGAGGGACTAGCGGGGGGCCCTCTACCTCCTACGAGCAGTACTTC
TRBD2,many,TRBJ2-5,TRBV27,CASSSGTSGRGAQYF,TGTGCCAGCAGTAGCGGGACTTCTGGGAGAGGGGCCCAGTACTTC
NA,many,TRBJ2-7,TRBV7-9,CASSSHLQGREQYF,TGTGCCAGCAGCTCCCATCTACAGGGACGTGAACAGTACTTC
NA,NA,TRBJ2-7,TRBV3-1,CASSNPTENSYEQYF,TGTGCCAGCAGCAACCCGACAGAGAACTCCTACGAGCAGTACTTC
NA,few,TRBJ2-1,TRBV30,CAWGDEQFF,TGTGCCTGGGGGGATGAGCAGTTCTTC
TRBD2,NA,TRBJ2-1,TRBV20-1,CSAREISGSSYNEQFF,TGCAGTGCTAGAGAAATTAGCGGGAGCTCCTACAATGAGCAGTTCTTC
NA,few,TRBJ1-1,TRBV29-1,CSVDKVTGGRLEAFF,TGCAGCGTTGATAAAGTAACCGGGGGACGACTAGAAGCTTTCTTT
NA,NA,TRBJ2-1,TRBV24-1,CATSDREPRGEQFF,TGTGCCACCAGTGATCGGGAGCCTCGCGGTGAGCAGTTCTTC
TRBD1,NA,TRBJ2-5,TRBV29-1,CSVETGWQETQYF,TGCAGCGTAGAGACAGGGTGGCAAGAGACCCAGTACTTC
NA,NA,TRBJ1-1,TRBV7-6,CASSLGSSSTEAFF,TGTGCCAGCAGCTTAGGTAGCTCGAGCACTGAAGCTTTCTTT
TRBD1,few,TRBJ2-1,TRBV20-1,CSARLPGQAISYNEQFF,TGCAGTGCTAGACTCCCAGGACAGGCAATCTCCTACAATGAGCAGTTCTTC
NA,NA,TRBJ2-7,TRBV5-6,CASSWGERTTNEQYF,TGTGCCAGCAGCTGGGGAGAGCGAACCACCAACGAGCAGTACTTC
TRBD1,many,TRBJ2-7,TRBV5-1,CASSLEQGASYEQYF,TGCGCCAGCAGCTTGGAACAGGGGGCCTCCTACGAGCAGTACTTC
NA,few,TRBJ2-4,TRBV6-1,CASSQVEGLKNIQYF,TGTGCCAGCAGTCAGGTGGAGGGGCTTAAAAACATTCAGTACTTC
TRBD1,NA,TRBJ1-1,TRBV6-5,CASSYSGTGGTEAFF,TGTGCCAGCAGTTACTCCGGGACAGGGGGCACTGAAGCTTTCTTT
TRBD1,few,TRBJ2-7,TRBV7-9,CASRTGRGYEQYF,TGTGCCAGCCGAACTGGCAGGGGGTACGAGCAGTACTTC
NA,once,TRBJ2-7,TRBV7-8,CASSQAGGHEQYF,TGTGCCAGCAGCCAGGCCGGGGGTCACGAGCAGTACTTC
NA,many,TRBJ1-1,TRBV12-3/TRBV12-4,CASSLTLNTEAFF,TGTGCCAGCAGTTTAACTCTGAACACTGAAGCTTTCTTT
TRBD2,NA,TRBJ2-1,TRBV15,CATSRDRAGGPFDEQFF,TGTGCCACCAGCAGAGATAGAGCGGGAGGGCCTTTCGATGAGCAGTTCTTC
TRBD2,NA,TRBJ2-7,TRBV5-1,CASSLNRDSSTTSGDPSYEQYF,TGCGCCAGCAGCCTGAACCGGGACAGTTCAACGACTAGCGGGGACCCCTCCTACGAGCAGTACTTC
NA,few,TRBJ2-1,TRBV27,CASSSGSRNEQFF,TGTGCCAGCAGTTCCGGCTCCCGGAATGAGCAGTTCTTC
NA,NA,TRBJ1-1,TRBV12-3/TRBV12-4,CASSLERDEAFF,TGTGCCAGCAGTTTAGAACGGGATGAAGCTTTCTTT
NA,few,TRBJ2-3,TRBV12-3/TRBV12-4,CASTPELGETVDSTDTQYF,TGTGCCAGCACCCCTGAGTTAGGGGAGACGGTTGATAGCACAGATACGCAGTATTTT
NA,NA,TRBJ2-7,TRBV6-5,CASSHRAPESLYEQYF,TGTGCCAGCAGTCACCGGGCCCCGGAGTCACTATACGAGCAGTACTTC
TRBD1,NA,TRBJ2-7,TRBV7-2,CASRQGADTKQYF,TGTGCCAGCAGGCAGGGGGCCGACACGAAGCAGTACTTC
NA,many,TRBJ1-1,TRBV12-5,CASGVSPTGENTEAFF,TGTGCTAGTGGTGTAAGCCCCACAGGCGAGAACACTGAAGCTTTCTTT
NA,few,TRBJ2-7,TRBV18,CASSRRDTAYEQYF,TGTGCCAGCTCCCGCCGGGACACAGCCTACGAGCAGTACTTC
TRBD2,NA,TRBJ2-7,TRBV12-3/TRBV12-4,CASRLAGAYEQYF,TGTGCCAGTCGACTAGCGGGAGCCTACGAGCAGTACTTC
NA,few,TRBJ2-7,TRBV10-3,CANAVGQGNYEQYF,TGTGCCAACGCAGTAGGACAAGGGAACTACGAGCAGTACTTC
NA,NA,TRBJ2-1,TRBV12-3/TRBV12-4,CASSPGPNEQFF,TGTGCCAGCAGTCCAGGGCCTAATGAGCAGTTCTTC
TRBD2,NA,TRBJ2-1,TRBV27,CASSLSRGGGREQFF,TGTGCCAGCAGTTTATCGCGGGGGGGGGGACGTGAGCAGTTCTTC
NA,NA,TRBJ1-2,TRBV9,CASSGRDYGYTF,TGTGCCAGCTCGGGTCGGGATTATGGCTACACCTTC
TRBD2,NA,TRBJ2-1,TRBV20-1,CSAREVAGVYEQFF,TGCAGTGCTAGAGAGGTGGCGGGGGTCTATGAGCAGTTCTTC
NA,once,TRBJ2-6,TRBV2,CASSVGFSGANVLTF,TGTGCCAGCAGTGTGGGGTTCTCTGGGGCCAACGTCCTGACTTTC
NA,NA,TRBJ1-1,TRBV30,CAWSGGINTEAFF,TGTGCCTGGAGTGGAGGGATAAACACTGAAGCTTTCTTT
NA,NA,TRBJ2-2,TRBV3-1,CASIQTGVWELFF,TGTGCCAGCATCCAAACGGGGGTTTGGGAGCTGTTTTTT
NA,NA,TRBJ2-2,TRBV14,CASRERRTSGELFF,TGTGCCAGCAGGGAACGCCGTACTTCAGGGGAGCTGTTTTTT
TRBD1,few,TRBJ2-1,TRBV11-3,CASSSRDRSNEQFF,TGTGCCAGCAGTAGTCGGGACAGGTCCAATGAGCAGTTCTTC
NA,few,TRBJ1-2,TRBV20-1,CSARDTTSSGYTF,TGCAGTGCTAGAGACACAACCTCTTCTGGCTACACCTTC
TRBD1,NA,TRBJ2-5,TRBV12-3/TRBV12-4,CASSPRTGGGETQYF,TGTGCCAGCAGTCCGCGGACAGGGGGCGGAGAGACCCAGTACTTC
TRBD2,few,TRBJ2-1,TRBV27,CASSSHLSGNYNEQFF,TGTGCCAGCAGTTCCCACCTTAGCGGGAACTACAATGAGCAGTTCTTC
NA,NA,TRBJ1-1,TRBV7-9,CASSKSWTENTEAFF,TGTGCCAGCAGCAAGAGCTGGACCGAGAACACTGAAGCTTTCTTT